Detailed here is one T cell receptor (beta chain). What this receptor recognizes is not known. No much larger clone exists at a distance of one base, and base qualities are not known. The data were taken from a study of T cell responses to AZD1222 COVID-19 vaccine (dated by TCRdb to about 2021). General notes on the study: AZD1222 recipients with second doses at about 4 weeks or about 12 weeks were pooled, because spike-specific TCR depth and breadth did not differ between schedules. A total of 240 or so trial participants underwent TCR sequencing, of whom about 210 had received two doses of AZD1222 and 26 had received two doses of the MenACWY control vaccine. Trial participants were enrolled into age subgroups of 18-55, 56-69 and 70-plus years, which contained around 150, 28 and 57 TCR-sequenced participants, respectively. The paper's findings and limits, for the study overall: Participants were mostly white British and included more females than males, and it was suggested by the authors that clonal diversity may have been underestimated. Conclusions about previously exposed vaccinees were limited because only a handful of AZD1222 recipients were SARS-CoV-2 seropositive at baseline. The whole spike protein was spanned by vaccine-associated CD4 TCRs, and dominant responses were seen in regions 160-218 and 743-854. In the small 56-69-year group, the increase in depth fell short of significance, most likely because of low power. Reportedly, almost half of the unique spike-specific TCRs recognized epitopes lying outside the regions that are mutated in the B.1.351 and B.1.1.7 variants. Spike-specific TCR breadth and depth rose significantly after two AZD1222 doses compared with day 0 and with MenACWY recipients. Because no day 14 peak-response samples were available, repertoires were characterized only after the peak T cell response.

The CDR3 regions of human TCRbeta chains were analyzed by immunosequencing. The original pipeline was this. Repertoire TCRs were matched against a reference library of SARS-CoV-2-specific TCRs generated with the MIRA antigen-specificity platform. Breadth was defined as the fraction of unique TCRs that were SARS-CoV-2-associated. Depth was defined as the fraction of total T cells that were SARS-CoV-2-associated. Using the MIRA data, each spike-specific TCR was mapped to the spike region that the TCR reacts to and placed in a CD4 or CD8 class. Log10-transformed breadth and depth values were compared by one-way ANOVA with Sidak's multiple comparisons tests. TCRdb limited this immuneACCESS table to in-frame rearrangements with V and J called. A share of clones is missing; checked studies link under half to unresolved V genes, and the rest is unexplained. V and J calls and clone size are those listed in that table; D and trimming were worked out from the DNA. The sample has 100,000 or so clones on record, around 90% of them singletons. Approximately 10% of the sample lies in the top ten.

The time point label for this specimen denotes: baseline before first vaccination. The vaccinee samples were drawn from two UK trials, COV001 and COV002, one of which was a single-blind randomized controlled phase 2/3 trial testing AZD1222 (ChAdOx1 nCoV-19) in healthy adults. For TCRbeta chain sequencing, PBMC samples were collected from trial participants at day 0 and at day 28 after the second dose. The CDR3 has 16 amino acids, counting the end cysteine and phenylalanine. Only the CDR3 part of the read is kept: 48 bases, read in frame from the first base. For this chain, trimming is 2 bases at the V end and 3 bases at the J end, and the number of junction bases without a gene match is 1. From the germline V gene, CDR1 is SGHTA and CDR2 is FQGTGA.

Source: peripheral blood, taken on day 0 of AZD1222 vaccination. The rearrangement joined TRBV7-3 to TRBJ2-2, and 12 junction bases match TRBD2. This receptor was obtained from an adult in good health. The CDR3 amino acid sequence is: CASSLRLAGDTGELFF. The nucleotide sequence is given as TGTGCCAGCAGCTTACGACTAGCGGGAGACACCGGGGAGCTGTTTTTT.